Presented here are 30 T cell receptor beta chains from one specimen sequenced in a study of OX40 agonist ivuxolimab in advanced cancers. Library preparation used the immunoSEQ multiplex PCR assay. TCRdb stores this immuneACCESS table with in-frame sequences only. Part of the clones is absent; in the studies checked, under half of the shortfall reflects unresolved V genes, and no reason is known for the rest. Across this sample there are approximately 70,000 clones, with around 88% seen only once. The ten largest clones represent 0.5% to 0.6% of the sample. This specimen consisted of CD4+ or CD8+ T cells sorted from blood, obtained in a trial of the OX40 agonist ivuxolimab. Receptor source: an adult with an advanced solid tumor such as melanoma, head and neck, liver or kidney cancer.

This clone came up a few times. V gene TRBV5-1 combines with J gene TRBJ1-2, with D maybe TRBD1 (6 bases). Trimming pared 0 bases from V and 1 base from J, leaving 10 bases between. Germline CDR1 reads SGHRS; CDR2 reads YFSETQ. The CDR3 contains 15 residues. The CDR3 region has the DNA TGCGCCAGCAGCTTGGCACCACAGGGTAACTATGGCTACACCTTC. Protein product: CASSLAPQGNYGYTF.

The V gene is TRBV5-1, the J gene TRBJ2-3; D gene uncertain. The CDR3 sequence is 13 residues long. Germline CDR1 SGHRS, CDR2 YFSETQ. The germline V and J ends were trimmed by 4 bases and 0 bases, with 6 bases remaining between them. The CDR3 here is CASSPGSTDTQYF. For the CDR3, the DNA is TGCGCCAGCAGCCCCGGGAGCACAGATACGCAGTATTTT.

The chain combines TRBV5-1 with TRBJ2-5; unclear D gene. V lost 4 bases and J lost 2, with 15 bases in between. There are 15 residues in the CDR3. CDR1 is SGHRS, CDR2 YFSETQ, per germline. CDR3 nucleotides: TGCGCCAGCAGCCAACAACAAGGGAAACAAGAGACCCAGTACTTC. This encodes CASSQQQGKQETQYF.

The genes are TRBV6-5 and TRBJ2-3; D not resolved. The V gene lost 3 bases and the J gene lost 0 bases, with 4 bases spanning the gap. The CDR3 sequence is 13 residues long. CDR1 MNHEY and CDR2 SVGAGI come from the germline V gene. DNA of the CDR3: TGTGCCAGCAGTTATAGGAGCACAGATACGCAGTATTTT. Protein sequence: CASSYRSTDTQYF.

The chain uses TRBV2 and TRBJ2-7; TRBD1 matches 7 bases. The CDR3 runs 14 residues. V shed 7 bases and J 5 bases; nucleotides not matched to a gene: 11. Germline V gene lookup returns CDR1 SNHLY and CDR2 FYNNEI. The CDR3 coding sequence is TGTGCCAGCATTCGGACAGGCTTCATCGACGAGCAGTACTTC. Amino acids: CASIRTGFIDEQYF.

CDR3 loop: CASSPRGRETQYF. CDR3 bases: TGTGCCAGCAGCCCCAGGGGGAGAGAGACCCAGTACTTC. The chain carries TRBV9 and TRBJ2-5, with 7 bases identical to TRBD1. With 4 bases clipped from V and 4 bases from J, the junction kept 4 bases outside the gene matches. CDR1 and CDR2 (germline): SGDLS, YYNGEE. The CDR3 covers 13 residues.

The CDR3 DNA reads TGTGCCAGCAGCCCAGACAGGGTCGACACCTTC. Its translation is CASSPDRVDTF. The chain has TRBV7-9 and TRBJ1-2; 7 bases map to TRBD1. The CDR3 loop spans 11 amino acids. The junction had 6 bases not matched to a gene; V was cut back by 5 bases and J by 12 bases. Per the germline V gene, CDR1 is SEHNR and CDR2 is FQNEAQ (reference sequence).

The chain uses TRBV5-1 and TRBJ2-5; D ambiguous. The J call is doubtful: the DNA matches TRBJ2-7 better. The CDR3 has 13 amino acids. Germline values: CDR1 SGHRS, CDR2 YFSETQ. CDR3 coding DNA: TGCGCCAGCAGCTCCCCTAGCTCCTACGAGCAGTACTTC. Protein product: CASSSPSSYEQYF.

This clone was counted only a few times. The CDR3 is CASSPREGADATNEKLFF. As DNA, the CDR3 is TGTGCCAGCAGCCCCAGGGAAGGGGCAGACGCAACTAATGAAAAACTGTTTTTT. The chain employs TRBV11-2 and TRBJ1-4, with a tentative D call TRBD1 (5 bases). The germline V gene encodes CDR1 SGHAT and CDR2 FQNNGV. V shed 5 bases and J shed 0 bases, with 19 bases lying between them. The CDR3 length is 18 residues.

The chain has TRBV6-5 and TRBJ1-6; TRBD1 agrees at 8 bases. The CDR3 sequence is 14 residues long. Germline CDR1 is MNHEY and CDR2 is SVGAGI. The junction had 6 bases not matched to a gene; V was cut back by 5 bases and J by 9 bases. CDR3 coding DNA: TGTGCCAGCAGTGGACAGGGCGACACTTCACCCCTCCACTTT. Its protein is CASSGQGDTSPLHF.

The chain carries TRBV28 and TRBJ1-2; tentative D call: TRBD1 (6 bases). Germline loops: CDR1 MDHEN, CDR2 SYDVKM. The CDR3 contains 14 residues. Trimming cost V 3 bases and J 8 bases, with 16 bases left between them. The chain's CDR3 is CASSFRGGLGGYTF. The CDR3 region has the DNA TGTGCCAGCAGTTTTCGCGGGGGGCTGGGAGGCTACACCTTC.

The chain links TRBV7-2 to TRBJ2-1; TRBD1 or TRBD2 may be the D gene (5 bases each). This CDR3 spans 13 amino acids. V gave up 1 base and J gave up 7 bases, with 8 bases separating them. CDR1 and CDR2 from the germline V gene are SGHTA and FQGNSA. CDR3 coding DNA: TGTGCCAGCAGCTTAGGATGGGGGAATGAGCAGTTCTTC. The encoded protein is CASSLGWGNEQFF.

This clone has just a few counts. This rearrangement joins TRBV6-5 to TRBJ2-7; D possibly corresponds to TRBD1 (6 bases). This CDR3 spans 14 amino acids. The germline V and J ends were trimmed by 6 bases and 4 bases, with 16 bases remaining between them. In germline, CDR1 is MNHEY, CDR2 SVGAGI. In nucleotides, the CDR3 is TGTGCCAGCAGACACGATACGGACAGATACGAGCAGTACTTC. This gives the protein CASRHDTDRYEQYF.

The chain links TRBV6-5 to TRBJ2-2; tentative D call: TRBD2 (5 bases). Germline V gene lookup returns CDR1 MNHEY and CDR2 SVGAGI. The CDR3 sequence is 14 residues long. The germline V and J ends were trimmed by 5 bases and 5 bases, with 12 bases remaining between them. CDR3 nucleotide sequence: TGTGCCAGCAGTCAGATTCGGGGTACCGGGGAGCTGTTTTTT. Amino acids: CASSQIRGTGELFF.

The gene calls are TRBV11-2 and TRBJ2-3; D is unclear. Trimming stripped 3 bases from V and 2 bases from J, with 0 bases between. The CDR3 has 11 amino acids. From germline, CDR1 is SGHAT and CDR2 FQNNGV. DNA of the CDR3: TGTGCCAGCAGCTTCACAGATACGCAGTATTTT. Its translation: CASSFTDTQYF.

The chain employs TRBV7-9 and TRBJ2-1, with D perhaps TRBD2 (5 bases). Germline CDR1 and CDR2: SEHNR and FQNEAQ (reference sequence). The CDR3 runs to 13 residues. V shed 8 bases and J shed 9 bases, with 17 bases lying between them. As DNA, the CDR3 is TGTGCCAGCCTTGAGGGTTTTGGCAGTGAGCAGTTCTTC. Translated: CASLEGFGSEQFF.

V is TRBV11-2 and J is TRBJ2-2; D is ambiguous. V was clipped by 4 bases and J by 6 bases, with 12 bases between them. From germline, CDR1 is SGHAT and CDR2 FQNNGV. The CDR3 extends over 14 amino acids. This chain's CDR3 is CASSSQRGSGELFF. CDR3 coding DNA: TGTGCCAGCAGCTCACAACGAGGATCCGGGGAGCTGTTTTTT.

The rearrangement uses TRBV7-2 and TRBJ1-1, with 8 bases identical to TRBD1. J lost 0 bases, V lost 1 base, and 4 bases had no gene match. Per the germline V gene, CDR1 is SGHTA and CDR2 is FQGNSA. This CDR3 is built from 16 residues. The CDR3 region is CASSLERTGLNTEAFF. The CDR3 coding sequence is TGTGCCAGCAGCTTAGAGAGGACAGGGCTGAACACTGAAGCTTTCTTT.

V usage is TRBV5-1 and J usage is TRBJ1-1, with D possibly TRBD1 on 6 matching bases. The CDR3 length is 14 residues. The germline gives CDR1 SGHRS, CDR2 YFSETQ. Trimming left V 0 bases short and J 5 bases short, with 11 bases between. The DNA of the CDR3 is TGCGCCAGCAGCTTGGTACACAGGGAAACTGAAGCTTTCTTT. Translation: CASSLVHRETEAFF.

V is TRBV6-5 and J is TRBJ1-5; TRBD1 agrees at 7 bases. This CDR3 is built from 14 residues. Germline loops: CDR1 MNHEY, CDR2 SVGAGI. With 7 bases clipped from V and 1 base from J, the junction kept 4 bases outside the gene matches. CDR3 in amino acids: CASKWTGSNQPQHF. CDR3 in DNA: TGTGCCAGCAAGTGGACAGGCAGCAATCAGCCCCAGCATTTT.

Turning to this clone: A junction end diverges from the germline sequence, so it may reflect a read error. The chain employs TRBV7-7 and TRBJ2-3, with D maybe TRBD1 (6 bases). The CDR3 has 16 residues. The V gene's germline CDR1 is SSHAT and CDR2 FNYEAQ (reference sequence). As DNA, the CDR3 is TGTGCTAGCAGCTTAGGATCTGGGGGCGCGGCAGATACGCAGTATTTT. Protein: CASSLGSGGAADTQYF.

The CDR3 loop reads CASSPIAGGPIDTQYF. The CDR3 nucleotides are TGTGCCAGCTCACCCATAGCGGGGGGGCCAATAGATACGCAGTATTTT. V usage is TRBV18 and J usage is TRBJ2-3; 11 bases line up with TRBD2. CDR1 KGHSH and CDR2 LQKENI come from the germline V gene. The junction had 7 bases not matched to a gene; V was cut back by 3 bases and J by 5 bases. This CDR3 spans 16 amino acids. Combining the CDR3 with reference TRBV18 and TRBJ2-3 gives the whole variable domain NAGVMQNPRHLVRRRGQEARLRCSPMKGHSHVYWYRQLPEEGLKFMVYLQKENIIDESGMPKERFSAEFPKEGPSILRIQQVVRGDSAAYFCASSPIAGGPIDTQYFGPGTRLTVL.

The rearrangement joins TRBV4-2 to TRBJ1-5; D is undetermined. Trimming left V 0 bases short and J 9 bases short, with 15 bases between. The CDR3 length is 15 residues. Germline-derived CDR1 and CDR2 are LGHNA and YNFKEQ. The CDR3 sequence: CASSQDFDGSSPQHF. CDR3 coding DNA: TGTGCCAGCAGCCAAGATTTTGACGGGAGCTCGCCCCAGCATTTT.

V usage is TRBV27 and J usage is TRBJ2-7, with D uncertain. This CDR3 region has 16 residues. Germline CDR1 and CDR2: MNHEY and SMNVEV (reference sequence). Trimming cost V 5 bases and J 2 bases, with 19 bases left between them. The chain's CDR3 is CASSPNQPRFAYEQYF. The CDR3 DNA follows: TGTGCCAGCAGTCCCAACCAGCCACGATTCGCCTACGAGCAGTACTTC.

The chain combines TRBV2 with TRBJ2-7, with TRBD1 as a possible D gene (6 bases). Germline CDR1 reads SNHLY; CDR2 reads FYNNEI. The CDR3 covers 13 residues. With 4 bases removed from V and 3 bases from J, the gap between germline ends came to 10 bases. In DNA, the CDR3 is TGTGCCAGCAGTGTGGACAGACGCTACGAGCAGTACTTC. Translating it yields CASSVDRRYEQYF.

For the CDR3, the DNA is TGTGCCAGCAGTGGATGGGGCGGGGATGAGCAGTTCTTC. It encodes CASSGWGGDEQFF. The chain uses TRBV25-1 and TRBJ2-1; tentative D call: TRBD2 (6 bases). The germline gives CDR1 MGHDK, CDR2 SYGVNS. The V gene lost 4 bases and the J gene lost 8 bases, with 12 bases spanning the gap. CDR3 length: 13 residues. The full variable domain, rest sourced from reference TRBV25-1 and TRBJ2-1, is EADIYQTPRYLVIGTGKKITLECSQTMGHDKMYWYQQDPGMELHLIHYSYGVNSTEKGDLSSESTVSRIRTEHFPLTLESARPSHTSQYLCASSGWGGDEQFFGPGTRLTVL.

The genes are TRBV7-8 and TRBJ1-6; no firm D call. This CDR3 is 17 amino acids long. The germline V gene has CDR1 SGHVS and CDR2 FQNEAQ. Trimming shortened V by 1 base and J by 0 bases, and 10 bases separated the two germline ends. DNA for the CDR3: TGTGCCAGCAGCTTAGTCGGTGGAAGCTCCTATAATTCACCCCTCCACTTT. Encoded protein: CASSLVGGSSYNSPLHF.

The chain is built from TRBV7-8 and TRBJ1-1; 7 bases agree with TRBD1. The CDR3 loop spans 16 amino acids. CDR1 SGHVS and CDR2 FQNEAQ come from the germline V gene. Trimming took 6 bases from V and 5 from J; bases not matched to a gene: 15. CDR3 protein: CASSPGFKGAGTEAFF. The CDR3 DNA is TGTGCCAGCAGTCCAGGTTTCAAGGGGGCTGGAACTGAAGCTTTCTTT. Full variable domain (rest looked up from reference TRBV7-8 and TRBJ1-1): GAGVSQSPRYKVAKRGQDVALRCDPISGHVSLFWYQQALGQGPEFLTYFQNEAQLDKSGLPSDRFFAERPEGSVSTLKIQRTQQEDSAVYLCASSPGFKGAGTEAFFGQGTRLTVV.

The V gene is TRBV5-1, the J gene TRBJ1-2; TRBD1 matches at 12 bases. Germline V gene lookup returns CDR1 SGHRS and CDR2 YFSETQ. The CDR3 consists of 14 residues. The V gene end was trimmed by 4 bases and the J gene end by 6 bases; junction bases not matched to a gene: 4. This CDR3 reads CASSGTGGLDGYTF. The CDR3, as DNA: TGCGCCAGCAGCGGGACAGGGGGCTTGGATGGCTACACCTTC.

This clone has just one count. This chain joins TRBV7-3 and TRBJ2-1; weak D call: TRBD2 (5 bases). Germline CDR1 SGHTA, CDR2 FQGTGA. This CDR3 spans 13 amino acids. Trimming cost V 2 bases and J 3 bases, with 5 bases left between them. This CDR3 reads CASSLGSYNEQFF. The CDR3 DNA is TGTGCCAGCAGCTTAGGGAGCTACAATGAGCAGTTCTTC.